The clone carrying this TCR beta chain was picked up many times. Its specificity is not known. Clinical symptoms and serum thyroxine were used for diagnosis; TRAb, thyroid ultrasound and orbital computed tomography were also relied on. This sample is drawn from a study of Graves' ophthalmopathy and Graves' hyperthyroidism. Study background: Before any treatment was given, at initial diagnosis, peripheral blood was collected. Study results and caveats: Blood shared most expanded thyroid clonotypes above 0.001 frequency. In predicting ophthalmopathy progression, the model reached 70.59% sensitivity and 72.22% specificity.

Germline CDR1 MDHEN, CDR2 SYDVKM. The CDR3 consists of 15 residues. Unmatched junction bases numbered 6, after V lost 2 bases and J lost 7 bases. The study amplified TCR beta CDR3 regions using RNA transcripts. First-round RT-PCR used HTBI primers; second-round multiplex PCR followed. MiXCR was run by TCRdb on the multiplex PCR reads, yielding one entry per CDR3 protein. The table lists approximately 210,000 distinct CDR3 sequences, under 30% of them singletons. The chain carries TRBV28 and TRBJ2-2; 8 bases agree with TRBD2. Sample: peripheral blood. The sequence derives from a man in his fifties or sixties with Graves' ophthalmopathy. CDR3 DNA: TGTGCCAGCAGTTTAGCGGGAGGTGGCAGCGGGGAGCTGTTTTTT. Residues: CASSLAGGGSGELFF.